This entry lists 16 T cell receptor beta chains sequenced from one sample in a study of cytomegalovirus exposure and HLA in healthy donors. PCR primers comprised 60 Vbeta and 13 Jbeta primers. Sequencing used immunoSEQ multiplex PCR; TCRdb keeps in-frame clones, though not all of them. This table holds 150,000 to 200,000 clones, roughly 72% found once. The sample was PBMCs. The source of these receptors is a man between 40 and 49 years old in good health and CMV-seropositive.

The J gene is TRBJ1-6, the V gene TRBV21-1; TRBD1, as called in the table, went unchecked against the DNA. TRBV21-1 is noted as a pseudogene. The CDR3 is made up of 17 amino acids. The CDR3 loop reads CASGSRQGGLYNSPLHF. The DNA for the CDR3 is TGTGCCAGCGGGTCAAGACAGGGGGGTCTATATAATTCACCCCTCCACTTT.

The chain is built from TRBV27 and TRBJ1-2, with D tentatively TRBD1 (5 bases). Trimming took off 5 bases at V and 7 bases at J, with 20 bases between the two ends. CDR1 and CDR2 from the germline V gene are MNHEY and SMNVEV (reference sequence). This CDR3 has 15 residues. CDR3 in amino acids: CASSTAGRGGSGYTF. The CDR3, as DNA: TGTGCCAGCAGTACCGCTGGGAGGGGAGGAAGTGGCTACACCTTC.

The CDR3 is CASNTITGVGELFF. CDR3 coding DNA: TGTGCCAGCAACACAATCACAGGGGTCGGGGAGCTGTTTTTT. This rearrangement joins TRBV6-5 to TRBJ2-2; 7 bases are a match to TRBD1. Germline V CDR1 and CDR2: MNHEY, SVGAGI. Trimming at V came to 7 bases and at J to 7 bases, leaving 9 bases not matched to a gene. The CDR3 runs to 14 residues.

This clone was observed once. This chain links TRBV6-5 with TRBJ2-1, with a weak D call TRBD2 (5 bases). Germline V gene sequence: CDR1 MNHEY, CDR2 SVGAGI. The length of the CDR3 is 13 residues. The V and J ends lost 0 bases and 10 bases respectively, with 10 bases between them. The CDR3 sequence is CASSYSKGGEQFF. CDR3 sequence (DNA): TGTGCCAGCAGTTACTCGAAGGGCGGGGAGCAGTTCTTC.

The chain is built from TRBV27 and TRBJ2-7, with 9 bases fitting TRBD1. V shed 11 bases, J shed 6 bases, and the junction held 14 bases outside the gene matches. This CDR3 contains 14 residues. CDR1 is MNHEY and CDR2 is SMNVEV in the germline V gene (reference sequence). Written as DNA, the CDR3 is TGTGCCGAGCCCTCGGGACAGGGTTTTGGCGAGCAGTACTTC. Its protein product is CAEPSGQGFGEQYF.

The chain joins TRBV5-1 to TRBJ2-7, with TRBD2 matching 8 bases. The ends lost 0 bases at V and 5 bases at J; junction bases unmatched: 10. Per the germline V gene, CDR1 is SGHRS and CDR2 is YFSETQ. The CDR3 consists of 16 residues. The CDR3 region is CASSLDSGGNRHEQYF. The CDR3 nucleotides are TGCGCCAGCAGCTTGGATTCGGGGGGGAATAGACACGAGCAGTACTTC.

V gene TRBV7-9 combines with J gene TRBJ1-3; D unclear. The CDR3 extends over 14 amino acids. In germline, CDR1 is SEHNR, CDR2 FQNEAQ (reference sequence). V was pared by 1 base and J by 0 bases, with 4 bases between. The DNA of the CDR3 is TGTGCCAGCAGCTTAGGAGTCTCTGGAAACACCATATATTTT. Translated, it gives CASSLGVSGNTIYF.

This clone appeared a few times. As DNA, the CDR3 is TGTGCCAGCAGTGACAGGGGGTTAAACTATGGCTACACCTTC. Its protein is CASSDRGLNYGYTF. The chain joins TRBV7-9 to TRBJ1-2, with 9 bases that match TRBD1. Trimming removed 6 bases from V and 2 bases from J; junction bases left unmatched: 4. CDR1 SEHNR and CDR2 FQNEAQ come from the germline V gene (reference sequence). There are 14 residues in the CDR3.

The V call is TRBV9, the J call TRBJ1-2, with a possible D match to TRBD1 (6 bases). The V gene's germline CDR1 is SGDLS and CDR2 YYNGEE. V lost 3 bases and J 0 bases, leaving 9 bases between the germline ends. The CDR3 length is 14 residues. The CDR3 nucleotides read TGTGCCAGCAGCGGCCGACAGGCTAACTATGGCTACACCTTC. As protein: CASSGRQANYGYTF.

This clone was recorded only once. The J gene is TRBJ2-7, the V gene TRBV9; tentative D call: TRBD2 (6 bases). The CDR3 covers 16 residues. Germline V lookup: CDR1 SGDLS, CDR2 YYNGEE. Trimming took off 4 bases at V and 4 bases at J, with 21 bases between the two ends. CDR3 coding DNA: TGTGCCAGCAGCCTATCTCTTGAGGGAGGCCAGTACGAGCAGTACTTC. This gives the protein CASSLSLEGGQYEQYF.

This clone appeared a few times. This chain connects TRBV29-1 to TRBJ2-5; maybe TRBD1 (6 bases). The CDR3 has 12 residues. V was cut by 2 bases and J by 4 bases, with 8 bases left in between. The germline V gene has CDR1 SQVTM and CDR2 ANQGSEA. The CDR3 here is CSVEKGGETQYF. CDR3 nucleotide sequence: TGCAGCGTTGAAAAAGGGGGAGAGACCCAGTACTTC.

This clone was picked up a small number of times. The V and J genes are TRBV27 and TRBJ2-7, with D unclear. Looked up from germline, CDR1 is MNHEY and CDR2 is SMNVEV (reference sequence). Trimming cost V 1 base and J 2 bases, with 9 bases left between them. The CDR3 contains 14 residues. CDR3 loop: CASSLFPVAYEQYF. The CDR3 DNA reads TGTGCCAGCAGTTTATTTCCAGTTGCCTACGAGCAGTACTTC.

The genes are TRBV11-2 and TRBJ1-2; 7 bases fit TRBD1. The CDR3 sequence is 14 residues long. The V and J ends lost 5 bases and 4 bases, in that order; junction bases with no gene match: 7. The germline V gene has CDR1 SGHAT and CDR2 FQNNGV. The CDR3 DNA reads as TGTGCCAGCAGCCCGGGAGGGGGCAGCTATGGCTACACCTTC. Amino acid sequence: CASSPGGGSYGYTF.

The V and J genes are TRBV7-3 and TRBJ2-1; 10 bases are shared with TRBD2. V trimming: 2 bases; J trimming: 9 bases; junction bases outside the gene matches: 7. The CDR3 is made up of 15 amino acids. From germline, CDR1 is SGHTA and CDR2 FQGTGA. The CDR3: CASSLLQRGGGEQFF. The CDR3 DNA follows: TGTGCCAGCAGCTTACTCCAGCGGGGGGGCGGTGAGCAGTTCTTC. The variable domain in full, with the rest retrieved from reference TRBV7-3 and TRBJ2-1, is GAGVSQTPSNKVTEKGKYVELRCDPISGHTALYWYRQSLGQGPEFLIYFQGTGAADDSGLPNDRFFAVRPEGSVSTLKIQRTERGDSAVYLCASSLLQRGGGEQFFGPGTRLTVL.

The chain recombines TRBV9 with TRBJ1-5; 7 bases map to TRBD1. The junction had 7 bases not matched to a gene; V was cut back by 4 bases and J by 6 bases. Germline CDR1 is SGDLS and CDR2 is YYNGEE. This CDR3 contains 14 residues. The chain's CDR3 is CASSNTGAGQPQHF. The CDR3 DNA reads TGTGCCAGCAGCAACACAGGGGCTGGTCAGCCCCAGCATTTT.

The sample holds a few counts of this clone. This sequence joins TRBV19 and TRBJ2-2, with a weak D call TRBD2 (6 bases). The V end was cut by 2 bases, the J end by 1 base, with 17 bases between. Germline assignment: CDR1 LNHDA and CDR2 SQIVND (reference sequence). The CDR3 has 18 residues. CDR3 DNA sequence: TGTGCCAGTAGTATACAGCCGTGGGGGGTAGAGAACACCGGGGAGCTGTTTTTT. This sequence encodes CASSIQPWGVENTGELFF.